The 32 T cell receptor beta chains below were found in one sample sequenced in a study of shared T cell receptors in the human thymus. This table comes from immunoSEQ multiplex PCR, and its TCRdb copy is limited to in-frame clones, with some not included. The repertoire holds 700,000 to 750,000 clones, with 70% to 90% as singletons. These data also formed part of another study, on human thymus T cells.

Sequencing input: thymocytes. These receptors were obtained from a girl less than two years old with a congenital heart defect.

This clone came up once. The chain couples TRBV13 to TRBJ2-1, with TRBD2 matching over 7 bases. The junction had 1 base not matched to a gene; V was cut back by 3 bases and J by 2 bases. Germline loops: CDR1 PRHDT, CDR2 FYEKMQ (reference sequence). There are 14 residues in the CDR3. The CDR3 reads CASSFGTTYNEQFF. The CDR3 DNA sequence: TGTGCCAGCAGCTTCGGGACTACCTACAATGAGCAGTTCTTC.

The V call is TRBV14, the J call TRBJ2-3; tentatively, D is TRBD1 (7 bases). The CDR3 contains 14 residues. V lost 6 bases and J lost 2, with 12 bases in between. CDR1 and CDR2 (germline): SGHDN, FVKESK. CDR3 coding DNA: TGTGCCAGCAGTGCAGGGGGGTTCACAGATACGCAGTATTTT. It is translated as CASSAGGFTDTQYF.

CDR3 nucleotides: TGCGCCAGCAGCTATGGGACACCATACGGACGGGGAGCTTTCTTT. Residues: CASSYGTPYGRGAFF. J is TRBJ1-1 and V is TRBV5-1, with a tentative D call TRBD1 (6 bases). V lost 3 bases, J lost 10 bases, and 22 bases lay in between. The CDR3 length is 15 residues. Germline assignment: CDR1 SGHRS and CDR2 YFSETQ.

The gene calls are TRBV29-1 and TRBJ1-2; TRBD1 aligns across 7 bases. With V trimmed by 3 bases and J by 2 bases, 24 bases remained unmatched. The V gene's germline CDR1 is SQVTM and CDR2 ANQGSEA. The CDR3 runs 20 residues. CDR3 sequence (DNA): TGCAGCGTTGATCTTCCACCCATACAGGGGTGGAAGGGTGTCAACTATGGCTACACCTTC. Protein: CSVDLPPIQGWKGVNYGYTF.

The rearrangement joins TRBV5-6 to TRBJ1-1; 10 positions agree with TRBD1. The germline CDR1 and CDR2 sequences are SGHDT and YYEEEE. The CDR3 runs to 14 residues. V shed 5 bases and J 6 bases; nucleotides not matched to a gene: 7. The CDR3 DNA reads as TGTGCCAGCAGGGAGACAGGGGGCGGTCCTGAAGCTTTCTTT. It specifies CASRETGGGPEAFF.

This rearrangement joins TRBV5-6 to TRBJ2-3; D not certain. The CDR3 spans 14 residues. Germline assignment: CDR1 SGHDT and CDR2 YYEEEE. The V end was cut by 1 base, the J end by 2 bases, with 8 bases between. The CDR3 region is CASSLPEPTDTQYF. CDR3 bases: TGTGCCAGCAGCTTGCCAGAACCCACAGATACGCAGTATTTT.

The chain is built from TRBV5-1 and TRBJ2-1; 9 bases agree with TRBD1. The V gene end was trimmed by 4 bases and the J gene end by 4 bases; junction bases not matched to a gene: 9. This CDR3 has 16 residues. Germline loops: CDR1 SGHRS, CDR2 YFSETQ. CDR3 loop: CASSILGQGSYNEQFF. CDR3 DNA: TGCGCCAGCAGCATCCTGGGACAGGGTAGTTACAATGAGCAGTTCTTC. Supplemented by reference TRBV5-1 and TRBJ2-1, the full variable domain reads KAGVTQTPRYLIKTRGQQVTLSCSPISGHRSVSWYQQTPGQGLQFLFEYFSETQRNKGNFPGRFSGRQFSNSRSEMNVSTLELGDSALYLCASSILGQGSYNEQFFGPGTRLTVL.

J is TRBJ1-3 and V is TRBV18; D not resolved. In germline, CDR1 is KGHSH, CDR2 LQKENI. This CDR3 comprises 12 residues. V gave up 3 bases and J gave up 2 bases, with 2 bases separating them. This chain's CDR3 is CASSPTGNTIYF. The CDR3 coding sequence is TGTGCCAGCTCACCCACTGGAAACACCATATATTTT.

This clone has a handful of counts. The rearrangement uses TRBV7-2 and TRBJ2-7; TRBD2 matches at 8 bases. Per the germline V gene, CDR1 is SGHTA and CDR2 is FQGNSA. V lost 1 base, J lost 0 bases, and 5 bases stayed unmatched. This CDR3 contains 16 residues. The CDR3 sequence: CASSLVERGSSYEQYF. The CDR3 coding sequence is TGTGCCAGCAGCTTAGTTGAGCGGGGGAGCTCCTACGAGCAGTACTTC.

CDR3 coding DNA: TGTGCCAGCAGCTTAAACGGGTCGCAGTTCGGTGAAAAACTGTTTTTT. Translated, it gives CASSLNGSQFGEKLFF. The chain is built from TRBV13 and TRBJ1-4, with unresolved D. This CDR3 is 16 amino acids long. Germline CDR1 is PRHDT and CDR2 is FYEKMQ (reference sequence). Trimming pared 2 bases from V and 7 bases from J, leaving 17 bases between.

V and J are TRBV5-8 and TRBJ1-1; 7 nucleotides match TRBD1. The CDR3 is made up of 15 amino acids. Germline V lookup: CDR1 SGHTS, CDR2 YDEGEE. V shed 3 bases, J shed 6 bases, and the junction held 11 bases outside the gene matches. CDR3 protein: CASSSGDSRIAEAFF. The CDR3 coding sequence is TGTGCCAGCAGCTCGGGGGACAGTCGAATCGCTGAAGCTTTCTTT.

As DNA, the CDR3 is TGTGCCAGCAGCCAAGATCGCTACGAGCAGTACTTC. Translating it yields CASSQDRYEQYF. The chain uses TRBV14 and TRBJ2-7; D is unresolved. The length of the CDR3 is 12 residues. With 0 bases removed from V and 3 bases from J, the gap between germline ends came to 3 bases. The germline V gene encodes CDR1 SGHDN and CDR2 FVKESK.

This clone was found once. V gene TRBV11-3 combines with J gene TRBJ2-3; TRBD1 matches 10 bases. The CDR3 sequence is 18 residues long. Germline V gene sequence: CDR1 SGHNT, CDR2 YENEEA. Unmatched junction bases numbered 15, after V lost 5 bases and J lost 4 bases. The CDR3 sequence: CASSQSEGPDRGPDTQYF. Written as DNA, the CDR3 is TGTGCCAGCAGCCAATCGGAGGGACCTGACAGGGGGCCAGATACGCAGTATTTT. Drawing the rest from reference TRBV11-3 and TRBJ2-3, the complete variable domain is EAGVVQSPRYKIIEKKQPVAFWCNPISGHNTLYWYLQNLGQGPELLIRYENEEAVDDSQLPKDRFSAERLKGVDSTLKIQPAELGDSAVYLCASSQSEGPDRGPDTQYFGPGTRLTVL.

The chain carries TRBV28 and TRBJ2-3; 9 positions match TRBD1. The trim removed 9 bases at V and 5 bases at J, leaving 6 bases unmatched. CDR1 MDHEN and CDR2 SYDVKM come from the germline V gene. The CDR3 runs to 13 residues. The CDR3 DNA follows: TGTGCCAGTCGGGACAGGGCGTTAGATACGCAGTATTTT. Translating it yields CASRDRALDTQYF.

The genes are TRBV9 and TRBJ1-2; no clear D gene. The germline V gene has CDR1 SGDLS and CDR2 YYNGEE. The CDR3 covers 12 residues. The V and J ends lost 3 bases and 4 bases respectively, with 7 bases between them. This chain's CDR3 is CASSAEVYGYTF. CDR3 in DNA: TGTGCCAGCAGCGCCGAGGTCTATGGCTACACCTTC.

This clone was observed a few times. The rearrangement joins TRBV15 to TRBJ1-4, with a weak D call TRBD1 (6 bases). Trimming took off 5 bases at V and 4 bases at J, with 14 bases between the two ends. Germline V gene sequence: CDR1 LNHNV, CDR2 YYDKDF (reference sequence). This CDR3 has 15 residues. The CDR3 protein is CATSPRGGGNEKLFF. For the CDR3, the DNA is TGTGCCACCAGCCCGCGTGGGGGCGGTAATGAAAAACTGTTTTTT.

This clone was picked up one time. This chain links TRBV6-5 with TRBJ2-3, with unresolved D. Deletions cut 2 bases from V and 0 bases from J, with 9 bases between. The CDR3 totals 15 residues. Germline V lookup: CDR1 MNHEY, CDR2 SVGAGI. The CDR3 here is CASSYGQLSTDTQYF. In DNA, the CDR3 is TGTGCCAGCAGTTACGGGCAGTTAAGCACAGATACGCAGTATTTT.

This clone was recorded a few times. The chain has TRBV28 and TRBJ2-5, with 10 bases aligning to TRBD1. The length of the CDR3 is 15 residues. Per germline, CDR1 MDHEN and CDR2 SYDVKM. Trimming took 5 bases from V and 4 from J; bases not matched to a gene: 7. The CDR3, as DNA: TGTGCCAGCAGTACACGGACAGGGGGGACAGAGACCCAGTACTTC. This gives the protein CASSTRTGGTETQYF.

Written as DNA, the CDR3 is TGTGCCAGCAGCTTAGGGGAACCGGGACAGGGGGGTAATGAGCAGTTCTTC. Protein sequence: CASSLGEPGQGGNEQFF. V is TRBV11-2 and J is TRBJ2-1; 11 nucleotides line up with TRBD1. There are 17 residues in the CDR3. Germline assignment: CDR1 SGHAT and CDR2 FQNNGV. The V and J ends lost 1 base and 7 bases, in that order; junction bases with no gene match: 9.

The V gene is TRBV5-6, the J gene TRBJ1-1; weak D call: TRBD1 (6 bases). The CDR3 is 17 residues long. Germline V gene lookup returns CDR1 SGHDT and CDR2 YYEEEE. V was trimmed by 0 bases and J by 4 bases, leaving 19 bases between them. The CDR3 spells CASSLAEPRGGGTEAFF. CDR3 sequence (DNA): TGTGCCAGCAGCTTGGCGGAACCCAGGGGAGGGGGCACTGAAGCTTTCTTT.

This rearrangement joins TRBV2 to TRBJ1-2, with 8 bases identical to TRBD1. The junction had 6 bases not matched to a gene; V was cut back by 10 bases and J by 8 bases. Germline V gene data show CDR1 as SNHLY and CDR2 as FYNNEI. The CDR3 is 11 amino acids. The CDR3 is CAKTQGGGYTF. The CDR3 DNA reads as TGTGCCAAGACACAGGGGGGCGGCTACACCTTC. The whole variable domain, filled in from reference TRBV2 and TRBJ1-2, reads EPEVTQTPSHQVTQMGQEVILRCVPISNHLYFYWYRQILGQKVEFLVSFYNNEISEKSEIFDDQFSVERPDGSNFTLKIRSTKLEDSAMYFCAKTQGGGYTFGSGTRLTVV.

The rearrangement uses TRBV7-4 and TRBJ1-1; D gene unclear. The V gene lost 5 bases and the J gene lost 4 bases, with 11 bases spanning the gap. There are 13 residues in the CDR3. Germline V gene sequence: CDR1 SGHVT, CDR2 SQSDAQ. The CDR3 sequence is CASSLRRGTEAFF. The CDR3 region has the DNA TGTGCCAGCAGCCTAAGGAGAGGCACTGAAGCTTTCTTT.

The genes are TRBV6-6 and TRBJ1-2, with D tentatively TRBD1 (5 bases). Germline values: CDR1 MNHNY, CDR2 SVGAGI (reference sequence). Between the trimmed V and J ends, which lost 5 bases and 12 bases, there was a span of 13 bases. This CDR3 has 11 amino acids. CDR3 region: CASSDKQENTF. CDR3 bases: TGTGCCAGCAGTGATAAACAGGAAAACACCTTC.

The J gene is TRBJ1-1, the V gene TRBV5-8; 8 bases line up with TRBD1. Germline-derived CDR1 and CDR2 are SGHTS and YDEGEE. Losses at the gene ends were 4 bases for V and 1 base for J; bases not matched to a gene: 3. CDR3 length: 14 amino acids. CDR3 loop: CASSPGQENTEAFF. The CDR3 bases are TGTGCCAGCAGCCCGGGACAGGAGAACACTGAAGCTTTCTTT.

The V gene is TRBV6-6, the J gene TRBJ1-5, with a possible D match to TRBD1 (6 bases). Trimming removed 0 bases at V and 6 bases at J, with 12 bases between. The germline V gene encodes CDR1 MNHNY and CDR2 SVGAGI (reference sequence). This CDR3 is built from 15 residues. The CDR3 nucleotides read TGTGCCAGCAGTTACTCAGGGGGATGGGGTCAGCCCCAGCATTTT. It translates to CASSYSGGWGQPQHF.

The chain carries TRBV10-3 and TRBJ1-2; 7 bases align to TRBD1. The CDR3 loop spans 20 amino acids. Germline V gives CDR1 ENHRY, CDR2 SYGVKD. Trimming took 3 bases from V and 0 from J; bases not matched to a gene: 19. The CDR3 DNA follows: TGTGCCATCAGTGAAGAAACCAGGGGGAAAGTAAGACCAACTAACTATGGCTACACCTTC. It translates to CAISEETRGKVRPTNYGYTF.

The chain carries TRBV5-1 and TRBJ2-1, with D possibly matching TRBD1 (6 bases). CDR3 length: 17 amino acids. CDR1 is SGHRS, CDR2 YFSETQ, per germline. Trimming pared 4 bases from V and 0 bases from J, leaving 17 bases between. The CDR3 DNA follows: TGCGCCAGCAGCCACTCATTAACAGGGTCCTCCTACAATGAGCAGTTCTTC. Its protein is CASSHSLTGSSYNEQFF.

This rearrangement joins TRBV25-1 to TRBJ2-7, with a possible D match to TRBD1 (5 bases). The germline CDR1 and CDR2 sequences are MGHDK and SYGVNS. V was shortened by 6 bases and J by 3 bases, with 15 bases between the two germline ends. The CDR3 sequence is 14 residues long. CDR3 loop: CASSLRGSYYEQYF. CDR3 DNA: TGTGCCAGCAGCCTTAGGGGCAGCTACTACGAGCAGTACTTC.

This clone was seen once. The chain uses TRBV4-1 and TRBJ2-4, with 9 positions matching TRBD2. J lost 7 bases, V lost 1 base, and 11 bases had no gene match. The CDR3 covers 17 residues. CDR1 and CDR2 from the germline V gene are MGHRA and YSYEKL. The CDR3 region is CASSQGYLAGKFNIQYF. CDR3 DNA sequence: TGCGCCAGCAGCCAAGGGTATCTAGCGGGGAAGTTTAACATTCAGTACTTC.

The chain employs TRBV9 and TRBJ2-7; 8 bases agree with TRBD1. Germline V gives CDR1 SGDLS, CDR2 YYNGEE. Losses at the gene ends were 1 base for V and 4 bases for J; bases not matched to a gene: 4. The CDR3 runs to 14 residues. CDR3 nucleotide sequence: TGTGCCAGCAGCGTAAAATGGACAGGGTACGAGCAGTACTTC. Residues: CASSVKWTGYEQYF. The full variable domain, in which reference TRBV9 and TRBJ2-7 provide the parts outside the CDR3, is DSGVTQTPKHLITATGQRVTLRCSPRSGDLSVYWYQQSLDQGLQFLIQYYNGEERAKGNILERFSAQQFPDLHSELNLSSLELGDSALYFCASSVKWTGYEQYFGPGTRLTVT.

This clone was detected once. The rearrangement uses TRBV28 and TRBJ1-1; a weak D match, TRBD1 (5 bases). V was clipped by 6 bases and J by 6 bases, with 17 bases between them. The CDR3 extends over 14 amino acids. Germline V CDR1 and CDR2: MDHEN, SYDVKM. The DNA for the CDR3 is TGTGCCAGCAGCTCAGGGAGGGTAGACGCTGAAGCTTTCTTT. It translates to CASSSGRVDAEAFF.

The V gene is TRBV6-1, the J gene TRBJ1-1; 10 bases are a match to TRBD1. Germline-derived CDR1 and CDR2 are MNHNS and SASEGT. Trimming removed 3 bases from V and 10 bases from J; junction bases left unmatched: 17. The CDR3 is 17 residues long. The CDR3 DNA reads TGTGCCAGCAGTGACATTCGTGGACAGGGGGACCCGAGTGGAGCTTTCTTT. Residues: CASSDIRGQGDPSGAFF.